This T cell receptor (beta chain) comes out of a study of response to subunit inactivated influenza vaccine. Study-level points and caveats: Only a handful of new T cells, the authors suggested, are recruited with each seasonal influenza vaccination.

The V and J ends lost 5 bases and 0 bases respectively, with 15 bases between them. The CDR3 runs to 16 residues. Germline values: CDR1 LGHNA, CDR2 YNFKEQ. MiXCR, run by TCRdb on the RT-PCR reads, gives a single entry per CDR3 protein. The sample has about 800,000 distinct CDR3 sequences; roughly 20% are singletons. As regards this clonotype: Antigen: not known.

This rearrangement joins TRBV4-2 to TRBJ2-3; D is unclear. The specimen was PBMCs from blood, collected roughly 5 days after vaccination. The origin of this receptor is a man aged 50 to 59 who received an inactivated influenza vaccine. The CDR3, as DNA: TGTGCCAGCAGCGGGGAAGCGAGGCAGAGCACAGATACGCAGTATTTT. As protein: CASSGEARQSTDTQYF.